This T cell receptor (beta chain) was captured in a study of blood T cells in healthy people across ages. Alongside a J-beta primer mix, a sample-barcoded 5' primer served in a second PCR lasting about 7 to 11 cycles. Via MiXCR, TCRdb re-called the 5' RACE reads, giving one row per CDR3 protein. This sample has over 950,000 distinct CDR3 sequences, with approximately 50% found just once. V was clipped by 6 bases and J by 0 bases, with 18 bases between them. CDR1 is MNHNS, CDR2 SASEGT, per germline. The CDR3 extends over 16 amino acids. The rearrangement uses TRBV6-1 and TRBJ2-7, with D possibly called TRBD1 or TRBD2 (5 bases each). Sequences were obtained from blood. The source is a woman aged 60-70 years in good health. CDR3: CASRELGRKSSYEQYF. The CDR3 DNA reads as TGTGCCAGCAGGGAATTGGGACGGAAGAGCTCCTACGAGCAGTACTTC.